Below, 5 T cell receptor beta chains from the same sample are listed, as sequenced in a study of CD8 T cells in ankylosing spondylitis (dated by TCRdb to about 2017). Receptor amplification or capture employed 5' RACE. Sequencing relied on an Illumina HiSeq 2500. TCRdb reanalyzed the raw reads on its own, using fastp at Q25 for trimming and MiXCR for clone calling, and kept in-frame beta chains. Rows matching on CDR3 protein sequence are summarized as one entry with the most common DNA and genes. Across this sample there are about 240,000 distinct CDR3 sequences, with less than 10% seen only once. The ten biggest clones cover nearly 7% of the sample. Sequenced material: blood, either unsorted or a sorted T cell fraction (not recorded which). Receptors were obtained from a male donor with ankylosing spondylitis or in good health (not recorded which).

A word on this clonotype: This may come from a read error, since a much larger clone is one base off. The chain is built from TRBV20-1 and TRBJ2-3; TRBD2 matches at 8 bases. The V gene end was trimmed by 7 bases and the J gene end by 4 bases; junction bases not matched to a gene: 7. CDR1 is DFQATT and CDR2 is SNEGSKA in the germline V gene (reference sequence). The length of the CDR3 is 13 residues. CDR3 sequence: CSVPTGGSDTQYF. The DNA of the CDR3 is TGCAGTGTTCCTACGGGAGGGTCAGATACGCAGTATTTT.

This clonotype was counted many times. The V gene is TRBV20-1, the J gene TRBJ1-1; D uncertain. Germline V lookup: CDR1 DFQATT, CDR2 SNEGSKA (reference sequence). Trimming took off 6 bases at V and 0 bases at J, with 11 bases between the two ends. This CDR3 spans 13 amino acids. The chain's CDR3 is CSAAAVMNTEAFF. The CDR3 nucleotides are TGCAGTGCCGCAGCAGTGATGAACACTGAAGCTTTCTTT.

This clonotype was recorded at least ten times. This chain uses TRBV4-3 with TRBJ1-2; maybe TRBD1 (6 bases). CDR3 size: 15 residues. The germline CDR1 and CDR2 sequences are LGHNA and YSLEER. V lost 0 bases and J 4 bases, leaving 12 bases between the germline ends. CDR3 in DNA: TGCGCCAGCAGCCAAGAACGAGGGGGAAGCTATGGCTACACCTTC. Translating gives CASSQERGGSYGYTF.

There are many counts of this clonotype. This chain joins TRBV20-1 and TRBJ1-1; no reliable D call. Germline assignment: CDR1 DFQATT and CDR2 SNEGSKA (reference sequence). V gave up 1 base and J gave up 2 bases, with 11 bases separating them. This CDR3 contains 14 residues. The CDR3 bases are TGCAGTGCTAGAGCGCAGACTCGCAACACTGAAGCTTTCTTT. It yields the protein CSARAQTRNTEAFF.

This clonotype appeared many times. CDR3 in amino acids: CASSYSGRGTQPQHF. The CDR3 nucleotides are TGTGCCAGCAGTTACTCGGGCAGGGGAACTCAGCCCCAGCATTTT. The chain couples TRBV6-2 or TRBV6-3 to TRBJ1-5; TRBD1 might be the D (6 bases). V was pared by 0 bases and J by 6 bases, with 12 bases between. Germline-derived CDR1 and CDR2 are MNHEY and SVGEGT. The CDR3 extends over 15 amino acids.